What follows are 12 T cell receptor beta chains derived from one specimen sequenced in a study of blood T cell repertoires in COVID-19. The repertoire was sequenced with immunoSEQ multiplex PCR; TCRdb's copy has only in-frame clones and lacks some. The sample lists about 160,000 clones; roughly 83% were seen once. Sequencing was performed on peripheral blood. The source is a woman older than 75 with active or convalescent COVID-19.

As to this clone: In the same sample, other DNA sequences code for this CDR3. The genes are TRBV7-2 and TRBJ1-5; TRBD1 matches 8 bases. The germline V gene encodes CDR1 SGHTA and CDR2 FQGNSA. V lost 2 bases, J lost 0 bases, and 3 bases stayed unmatched. This CDR3 has 16 amino acids. The CDR3 loop is CASSLSTGGSNQPQHF. Here the CDR3 DNA reads TGTGCCAGCAGCTTAAGTACAGGGGGTAGCAATCAGCCCCAGCATTTT.

The V gene is TRBV6-9, the J gene TRBJ1-1; 8 bases fit TRBD1. With 4 bases clipped from V and 1 base from J, the junction kept 5 bases outside the gene matches. CDR1 and CDR2 from the germline V gene are MNHGY and SVAAGI. This CDR3 has 15 amino acids. The CDR3 spells CASSSPGQGNTEAFF. CDR3 coding DNA: TGTGCCAGCAGTTCGCCAGGACAGGGGAACACTGAAGCTTTCTTT.

This clone showed up just a few times. Here the CDR3 reads CASSSGTGYDGYTF. The CDR3, as DNA: TGTGCCAGCAGTTCGGGGACAGGGTATGATGGCTACACCTTC. The chain carries TRBV28 and TRBJ1-2, with 9 nucleotides matching TRBD1. V gave up 4 bases and J gave up 6 bases; unmatched junction bases: 6. Germline values: CDR1 MDHEN, CDR2 SYDVKM. This CDR3 is built from 14 residues.

This clone turned up a few times. The gene calls are TRBV7-2 and TRBJ2-7; D call uncertain. Between the trimmed V and J ends, which lost 4 bases and 0 bases, there was a span of 13 bases. The CDR3 runs 15 residues. Germline V lookup: CDR1 SGHTA, CDR2 FQGNSA. The CDR3, as DNA: TGTGCCAGCAGCTCCCTGGCGGCCAACTCCTACGAGCAGTACTTC. Protein product: CASSSLAANSYEQYF.

The rearrangement joins TRBV25-1 to TRBJ2-7; 7 bases fit TRBD1. V shed 3 bases, J shed 2 bases, and the junction held 7 bases outside the gene matches. CDR3 length: 15 residues. CDR1 MGHDK and CDR2 SYGVNS come from the germline V gene. The CDR3 spells CASSDRDRGTYEQYF. The CDR3 DNA reads TGTGCCAGCAGTGACCGGGACAGAGGGACCTACGAGCAGTACTTC.

This chain joins TRBV4-3 and TRBJ2-2; a possible D gene is TRBD2 (5 bases). Germline V CDR1 and CDR2: LGHNA, YSLEER. The V end lost 2 bases, the J end lost 4 bases, and 11 bases lay between the germline ends. CDR3 length: 15 residues. CDR3 residues: CASSQLYLATGELFF. CDR3 nucleotides: TGCGCCAGCAGCCAATTATATCTAGCCACCGGGGAGCTGTTTTTT.

This chain uses TRBV7-9 with TRBJ1-1; no firm D call. Germline CDR1 and CDR2: SEHNR and FQNEAQ (reference sequence). Trimming cost V 1 base and J 1 base, with 7 bases left between them. CDR3 length: 14 residues. The CDR3 region is CASSLDPRNTEAFF. As DNA, the CDR3 is TGTGCCAGCAGCTTAGATCCGAGGAACACTGAAGCTTTCTTT.

The V and J genes are TRBV6-2 or TRBV6-3 and TRBJ2-1, with 14 bases that match TRBD2. The CDR3 loop spans 18 amino acids. V lost 6 bases and J lost 10; bases outside the gene matches: 17. Germline CDR1 reads MNHEY; CDR2 reads SVGEGT. The CDR3: CASSRTSGGSDRFREQFF. The CDR3 DNA reads TGTGCCAGCAGCCGGACTAGCGGGGGGAGCGACAGATTTCGAGAGCAGTTCTTC.

The chain uses TRBV10-3 and TRBJ1-5, with a tentative D call TRBD1 (6 bases). The CDR3 has 12 residues. Trimming took 7 bases from V and 5 from J, leaving 9 bases between them. The germline gives CDR1 ENHRY, CDR2 SYGVKD. CDR3 region: CAIKEGDQPQHF. Written as DNA, the CDR3 is TGTGCCATCAAAGAGGGGGATCAGCCCCAGCATTTT.

The chain employs TRBV7-9 and TRBJ1-1; D perhaps matches TRBD1 (6 bases). The V and J ends lost 3 bases and 0 bases respectively, with 17 bases between them. Germline V gene lookup returns CDR1 SEHNR and CDR2 FQNEAQ (reference sequence). The CDR3 sequence is 17 residues long. DNA of the CDR3: TGTGCCAGCAGCTTGTGGGGGCGCAAGTCCTTGAACACTGAAGCTTTCTTT. It codes for CASSLWGRKSLNTEAFF. The variable domain in full, with the rest retrieved from reference TRBV7-9 and TRBJ1-1, is DTGVSQNPRHKITKRGQNVTFRCDPISEHNRLYWYRQTLGQGPEFLTYFQNEAQLEKSRLLSDRFSAERPKGSFSTLEIQRTEQGDSAMYLCASSLWGRKSLNTEAFFGQGTRLTVV.

The rearrangement uses TRBV5-1 and TRBJ1-2, with a possible D match to TRBD1 (5 bases). Germline-derived CDR1 and CDR2 are SGHRS and YFSETQ. The ends were cut back, 0 bases at V and 4 bases at J, with 10 bases in the middle. The CDR3 is 14 residues long. The CDR3 sequence: CASSLGQGGYGYTF. CDR3 nucleotide sequence: TGCGCCAGCAGCTTGGGGCAGGGAGGCTATGGCTACACCTTC.

This clone appeared a single time. This chain connects TRBV10-3 to TRBJ1-5, with no clear D. Per germline, CDR1 ENHRY and CDR2 SYGVKD. The CDR3 has 13 residues. V lost 11 bases, J lost 7 bases, and 18 bases lay in between. The CDR3 DNA reads as TGTGCCGCCGATCAGGATTTAGGACAGCCCCAGCATTTT. Amino acid sequence: CAADQDLGQPQHF.